This TCR beta chain was sequenced during a study of blood T cells in healthy people across ages (dated by TCRdb to 2013 to 2016). Describing the broader study: In model experiments, template switching captured roughly one uniquely barcoded TCR beta cDNA molecule for every two T cells. The study analyzed two additional independent replicas of 1 million unique cDNA reads from the same blood draw for two donors, one aged 18 to 30 and one aged 80 or older. Donors were grouped into four age groups: young (average about 15 years), middle-aged (approximately 41), aged (around 66) and long-lived (around 80). The study measured age-related changes in TCR beta repertoire diversity using deep sequencing normalized with unique cDNA molecular identifiers. To avoid experimental bias, donors of different ages were spread randomly across the sequencing lanes. Results and caveats for the whole study, not just this receptor: As age increased, observed TCR beta diversity per million T cells dropped in a roughly linear way, and a significant reduction was already evident by age 40. Because profiling used bulk unsorted PBMCs, naive and antigen-experienced compartments could not be compared conclusively. The percentage of naive T cells measured by flow cytometry correlated strongly with observed TCR beta diversity. Because the CMV infection status of the donors was unknown, age-related changes in expanded clonotypes may potentially have been confounded. Compared with the aged group, the long-lived group had more naive CD4+ T cells, fewer expanded clones and increased TCR diversity, a pattern suggesting age selection. Estimates of total diversity based on one million sequenced T cells were considered lower bounds and underestimates.

The trim is 5 bases for V and 8 bases for J, with a gap of 16 bases between the germline ends. From a lookup of the germline V gene, CDR1 and CDR2 are SGHAT and FQNNGV. The cysteine opens and the phenylalanine closes a CDR3 of 15 amino acids. The entry retains the CDR3 DNA only, 45 bases that are in frame from base 1. Donors were a few dozen systemically healthy Caucasian individuals from Russia aged 6 to 90 years. Each donor gave roughly 9.5 milliliters of peripheral blood, collected into EDTA-treated Vacutainer tubes. PBMCs were isolated by Ficoll-Paque density-gradient centrifugation, with at least 7 million obtained per sample. Trizol reagent was used to extract total RNA from the PBMCs, yielding at least 5 micrograms per sample. For every donor, flow cytometry on a PBMC aliquot measured the percentage of naive CD45RAhigh/CD27high T cells. The method was 5' RACE. The sample was run on an Illumina HiSeq 2500. A second PCR of about 6 to 12 cycles was performed with a sample-barcoded 5' primer and a J-beta primer mix. A template-switch 5' adaptor carrying 12 random nucleotides introduced a unique molecular identifier onto each TCR beta cDNA molecule. Each sample yielded at least 3 million CDR3-containing paired-end reads. First-strand cDNA was synthesized from all RNA with the Mint cDNA synthesis kit, primed by a TRBC-specific oligonucleotide. All cDNA was treated with uracil-DNA glycosylase and then went through a first 18-cycle PCR with the universal primers M1SS and BC2_uni_R. As for how the authors treated the data: Each sample was normalized by randomly selecting 1 million high-quality reads, each carrying a distinct molecular identifier. Instead of being binned into consensus sequences, reads with shared molecular identifiers were discarded. MiTCR, run with a Q25 quality threshold and the strictest error-elimination algorithm, handled CDR3 identification, clonotype clustering and error correction. A nonparametric unseen species model with Euler transformation was used to estimate lower-bound total TCR beta diversity. The public reads were reanalyzed by TCRdb: fastp trimming at Q25, MiXCR alignment, in-frame beta chains only. Entries that share a CDR3 protein sequence are merged under the most common genes and DNA. None of the V and J calls come from the authors' own analysis; TCRdb made them. The sample table holds around 900,000 distinct CDR3 sequences, of which around 54% were seen once. The leading ten clones occupy 20% to 25% of the sample.

As for this clonotype: No antigen is known for it. Base qualities are not provided; no much larger clone lies one nucleotide away.

Input material: blood. This receptor chain uses TRBV11-2 and TRBJ1-6; 6 matching bases give a weak D call of TRBD1. The origin of this receptor is a woman aged 60-70 years in good health. CDR3 loop: CASSPQRTVDSPLHF. The nucleotides read TGTGCCAGCAGCCCCCAAAGGACAGTCGATTCACCCCTCCACTTT.